The present T cell receptor (beta chain) was sequenced within a study of cytomegalovirus exposure and HLA in healthy donors. General observations from the study: Later work associated approximately 17,000 TCR beta sequences with HLA alleles at 0.05 false discovery rate. HLA-A and HLA-B allele assignments for most subjects were reportedly predicted accurately using TCR beta sequences.

On this clone: What it binds is not known.

The study ran its PCR with 60 Vbeta and 13 Jbeta primers. Clones were sequenced by immunoSEQ multiplex PCR, and TCRdb holds only the in-frame ones, with some missing. In the table there are 150,000 to 200,000 clones, approximately 83% of which are singletons. Trimming took off 0 bases at V and 3 bases at J, with 11 bases between the two ends. Germline-derived CDR1 and CDR2 are LGHNA and YNFKEQ. This CDR3 is built from 15 residues. This clonotype originated in a man between 18 and 35 years old in good health and CMV-seropositive. The chain is built from TRBV4-2 and TRBJ1-1; tentative D call: TRBD1 (5 bases). Sequencing was done on a sample of PBMCs. The CDR3 coding sequence is TGTGCCAGCAGCCAAGAGCCCGGGGGTTACACTGAAGCTTTCTTT. Translating it yields CASSQEPGGYTEAFF.